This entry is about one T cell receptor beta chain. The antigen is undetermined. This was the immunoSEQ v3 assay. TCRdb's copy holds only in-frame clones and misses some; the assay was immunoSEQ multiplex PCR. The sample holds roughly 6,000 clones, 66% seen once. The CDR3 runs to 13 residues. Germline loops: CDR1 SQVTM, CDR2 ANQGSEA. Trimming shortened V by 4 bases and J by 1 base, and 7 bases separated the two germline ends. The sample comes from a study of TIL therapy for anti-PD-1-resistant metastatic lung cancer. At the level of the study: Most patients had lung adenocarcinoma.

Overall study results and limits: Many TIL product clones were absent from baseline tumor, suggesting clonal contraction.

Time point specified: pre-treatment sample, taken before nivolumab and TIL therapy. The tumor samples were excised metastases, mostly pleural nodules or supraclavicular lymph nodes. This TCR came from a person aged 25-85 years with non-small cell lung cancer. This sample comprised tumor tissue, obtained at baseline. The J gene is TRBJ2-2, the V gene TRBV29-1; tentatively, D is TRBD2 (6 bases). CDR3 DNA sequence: TGCAGCGTTGCCGGGGGGAACACCGGGGAGCTGTTTTTT. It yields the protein CSVAGGNTGELFF.